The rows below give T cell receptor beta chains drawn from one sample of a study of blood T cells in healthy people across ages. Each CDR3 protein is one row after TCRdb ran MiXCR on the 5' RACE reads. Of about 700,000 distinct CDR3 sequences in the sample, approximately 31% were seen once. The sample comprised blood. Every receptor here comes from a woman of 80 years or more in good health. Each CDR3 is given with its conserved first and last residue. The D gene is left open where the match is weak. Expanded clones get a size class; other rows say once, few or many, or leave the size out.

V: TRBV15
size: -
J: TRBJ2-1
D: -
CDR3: CATSSAPGQPNNEQFF
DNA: TGTGCCACCAGCAGTGCACCGGGACAACCAAACAATGAGCAGTTCTTC

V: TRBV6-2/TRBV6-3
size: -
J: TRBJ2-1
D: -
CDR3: CASSPAGSGEQFF
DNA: TGTGCCAGCAGCCCGGCGGGGAGTGGGGAGCAGTTCTTC

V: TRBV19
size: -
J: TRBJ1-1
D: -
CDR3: CASSIGQRGTEAFF
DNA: TGTGCCAGTAGTATAGGACAGCGAGGCACTGAAGCTTTCTTT

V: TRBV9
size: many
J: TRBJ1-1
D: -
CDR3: CASSVAVVGQEAFF
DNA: TGTGCCAGCAGCGTAGCTGTGGTCGGTCAGGAAGCTTTCTTT

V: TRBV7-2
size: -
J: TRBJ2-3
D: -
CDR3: CASSHADSREDTQYF
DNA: TGTGCCAGCAGCCATGCCGATTCCAGGGAAGATACGCAGTATTTT

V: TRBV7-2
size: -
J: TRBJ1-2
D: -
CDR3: CASSKTVQGPSGYTF
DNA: TGTGCCAGCAGCAAAACCGTACAGGGTCCCTCTGGCTACACCTTC

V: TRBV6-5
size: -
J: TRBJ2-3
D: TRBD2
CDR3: CASSPPGLMTDTQYF
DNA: TGTGCCAGCAGTCCACCGGGACTAATGACAGATACGCAGTATTTT

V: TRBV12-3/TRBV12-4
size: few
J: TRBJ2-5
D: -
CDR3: CASSQHGGGETQYF
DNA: TGTGCCAGCAGCCAACATGGGGGCGGCGAGACCCAGTACTTC

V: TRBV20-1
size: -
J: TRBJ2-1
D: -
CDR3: CSASKAGGSYNEQFF
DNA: TGCAGTGCTTCTAAAGCGGGTGGCTCCTACAATGAGCAGTTCTTC

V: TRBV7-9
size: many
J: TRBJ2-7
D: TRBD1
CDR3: CASSKDRPGEQYF
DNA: TGTGCCAGCAGCAAGGACAGGCCGGGCGAGCAGTACTTC

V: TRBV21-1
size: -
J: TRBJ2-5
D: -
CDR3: CASRKTQGGETQYF
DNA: TGTGCCAGCCGCAAAACTCAGGGGGGTGAGACCCAGTACTTC

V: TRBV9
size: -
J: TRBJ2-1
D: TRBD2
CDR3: CASSVVGGLEEQFF
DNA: TGTGCCAGCAGCGTAGTGGGTGGACTAGAGGAACAGTTCTTC

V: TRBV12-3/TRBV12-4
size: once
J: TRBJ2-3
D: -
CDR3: CASSLVGGADAQYF
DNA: TGTGCCAGCAGTTTGGTGGGGGGCGCAGATGCGCAGTATTTT

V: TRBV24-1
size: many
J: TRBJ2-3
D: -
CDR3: CATSDPLGGTDTQYF
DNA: TGTGCCACCAGTGATCCTCTAGGGGGCACAGATACGCAGTATTTT

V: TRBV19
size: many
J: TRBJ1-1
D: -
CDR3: CASTLSRGRNTEAFF
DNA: TGTGCCAGTACTCTATCCCGGGGGAGGAACACTGAAGCTTTCTTT

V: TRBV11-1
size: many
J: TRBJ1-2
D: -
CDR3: CASSLVGDSAYGYTF
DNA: TGTGCCAGCAGCTTAGTTGGGGATTCGGCGTATGGCTACACCTTC

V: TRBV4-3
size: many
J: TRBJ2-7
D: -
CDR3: CASSRDDGEQYF
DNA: TGCGCCAGCAGCCGGGACGACGGCGAGCAGTACTTC

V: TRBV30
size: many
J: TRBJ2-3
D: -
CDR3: CAWSPRPQSADTQYF
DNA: TGTGCCTGGAGTCCAAGACCCCAGTCCGCAGATACGCAGTATTTT

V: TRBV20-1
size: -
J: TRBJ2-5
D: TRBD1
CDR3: CSARDREQETQYF
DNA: TGCAGTGCTAGGGACAGGGAACAAGAGACCCAGTACTTC

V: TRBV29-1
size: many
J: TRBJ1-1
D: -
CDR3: CSVNVGGENTEAFF
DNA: TGCAGCGTTAACGTAGGAGGGGAGAACACTGAAGCTTTCTTT

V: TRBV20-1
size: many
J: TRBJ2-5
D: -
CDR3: CSASVGTLGETQYF
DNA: TGCAGTGCTAGCGTCGGGACTCTGGGGGAGACCCAGTACTTC

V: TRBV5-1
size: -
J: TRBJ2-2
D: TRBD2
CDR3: CASQTSLAITGELFF
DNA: TGCGCCAGCCAAACCTCACTAGCGATCACCGGGGAGCTGTTTTTT

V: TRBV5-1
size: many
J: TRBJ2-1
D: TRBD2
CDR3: CASSTLAGGAGSNEQFF
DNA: TGCGCCAGCAGTACCTTGGCGGGGGGGGCCGGGTCCAATGAGCAGTTCTTC

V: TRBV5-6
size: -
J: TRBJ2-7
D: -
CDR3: CASSVGACGEQYF
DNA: TGTGCCAGCAGCGTCGGGGCATGCGGTGAGCAGTACTTC

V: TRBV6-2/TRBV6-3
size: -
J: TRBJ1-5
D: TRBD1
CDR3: CASSSMTGERKQPQHF
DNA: TGTGCCAGCAGTTCTATGACAGGGGAGAGGAAGCAGCCCCAGCATTTT

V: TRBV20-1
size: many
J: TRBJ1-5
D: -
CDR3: CSARAISGSNQPQHF
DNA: TGCAGTGCTAGGGCGATCTCCGGGAGCAATCAGCCCCAGCATTTT

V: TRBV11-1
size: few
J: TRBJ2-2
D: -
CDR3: CASSLRGTGTVHWKNTGELFF
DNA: TGTGCCAGCAGCTTAAGGGGGACCGGGACCGTACATTGGAAAAACACCGGGGAGCTGTTTTTT

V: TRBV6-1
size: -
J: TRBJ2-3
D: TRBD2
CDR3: CASSGHAGGTDTQYF
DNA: TGTGCCAGCAGTGGACACGCGGGGGGGACAGATACGCAGTATTTT

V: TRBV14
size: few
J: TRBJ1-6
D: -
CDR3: CASSQGEVTSNYNSPLHF
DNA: TGTGCCAGCAGCCAAGGGGAGGTAACTTCAAACTATAATTCACCCCTCCACTTT

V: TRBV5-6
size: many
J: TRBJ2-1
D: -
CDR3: CASSAPGREQFF
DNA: TGTGCCAGCAGCGCACCGGGACGGGAGCAGTTCTTC

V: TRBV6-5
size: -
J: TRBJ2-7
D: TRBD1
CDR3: CTSSSSGTDTYEQYF
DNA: TGTACCAGCAGCAGCTCCGGGACAGACACCTACGAGCAGTACTTC

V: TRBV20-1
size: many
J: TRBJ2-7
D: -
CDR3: CSAALDGSYEQYF
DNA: TGCAGTGCAGCCTTGGACGGATCCTACGAGCAGTACTTC

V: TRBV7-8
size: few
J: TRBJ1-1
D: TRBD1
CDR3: CASSFGSGQGNTEAFF
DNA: TGTGCCAGCAGCTTCGGAAGTGGACAGGGGAACACTGAAGCTTTCTTT

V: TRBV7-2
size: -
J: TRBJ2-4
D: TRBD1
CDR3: CASSSRDRKNIQYF
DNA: TGTGCCAGCAGCTCCAGGGACAGGAAAAACATTCAGTACTTC

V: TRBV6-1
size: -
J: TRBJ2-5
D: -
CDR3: CASSEGPGEETQYF
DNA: TGTGCCAGCAGTGAGGGCCCAGGGGAAGAGACCCAGTACTTC

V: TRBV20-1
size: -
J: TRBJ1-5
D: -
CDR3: CSVRRPREVYQPQHF
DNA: TGCAGTGTTAGGAGGCCCAGGGAGGTTTATCAGCCCCAGCATTTT

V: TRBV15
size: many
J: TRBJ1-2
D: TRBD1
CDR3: CATSRAGGEGYTF
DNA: TGTGCCACCAGCAGAGCAGGGGGCGAGGGCTACACCTTC

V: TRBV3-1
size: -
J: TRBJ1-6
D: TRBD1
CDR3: CASSQTDRGAPLHF
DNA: TGTGCCAGCAGCCAAACGGACAGGGGAGCACCCCTCCACTTT

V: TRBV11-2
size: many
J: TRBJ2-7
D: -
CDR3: CASSSPSGRLSSYEQYF
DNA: TGTGCCAGCAGCTCCCCTTCGGGACGTCTGAGCTCCTACGAGCAGTACTTC

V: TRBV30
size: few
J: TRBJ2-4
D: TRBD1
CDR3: CAWSVRDRGLGKNIQYF
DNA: TGTGCCTGGAGTGTACGGGACAGGGGGCTGGGCAAAAACATTCAGTACTTC

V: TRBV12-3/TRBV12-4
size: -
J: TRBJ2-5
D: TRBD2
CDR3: CASSRRTSGRGETQYF
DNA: TGTGCCAGCAGTCGGCGGACTAGCGGGAGAGGAGAGACCCAGTACTTC

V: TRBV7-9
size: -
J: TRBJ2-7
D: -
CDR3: CASSFKQVPYEQYF
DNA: TGTGCCAGCAGCTTTAAACAGGTCCCCTACGAGCAGTACTTC

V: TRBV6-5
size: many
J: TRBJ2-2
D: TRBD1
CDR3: CASSYSWDSLTGELFF
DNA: TGTGCCAGCAGTTACTCGTGGGACAGTCTCACCGGGGAGCTGTTTTTT

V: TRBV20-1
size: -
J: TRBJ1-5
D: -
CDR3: CSASIRDNQPQHF
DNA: TGCAGTGCTAGTATAAGGGATAATCAGCCCCAGCATTTT

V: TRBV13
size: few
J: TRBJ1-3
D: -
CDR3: CASSLGIRTPGNTIYF
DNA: TGTGCCAGCAGCTTAGGGATCCGGACTCCTGGAAACACCATATATTTT

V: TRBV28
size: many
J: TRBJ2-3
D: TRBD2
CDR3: CASSTRGSGGVGTDTQYF
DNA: TGTGCCAGCAGTACCCGGGGGAGCGGGGGCGTAGGCACAGATACGCAGTATTTT

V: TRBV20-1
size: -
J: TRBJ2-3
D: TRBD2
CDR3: CSARGLAGASTDTQYF
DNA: TGCAGTGCTAGGGGACTAGCGGGAGCTAGCACAGATACGCAGTATTTT

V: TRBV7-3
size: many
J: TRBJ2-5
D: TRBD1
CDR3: CASSQTGAYRGTQYF
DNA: TGTGCCAGCAGCCAGACAGGGGCCTACCGGGGGACCCAGTACTTC

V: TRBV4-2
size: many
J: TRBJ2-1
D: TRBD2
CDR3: CASSQASGVDNEQFF
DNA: TGTGCCAGCAGCCAAGCTAGCGGGGTTGACAATGAGCAGTTCTTC

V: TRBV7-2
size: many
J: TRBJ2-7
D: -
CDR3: CASSYRVGPGSNEQYF
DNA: TGTGCCAGCAGCTATAGGGTAGGGCCAGGCAGTAACGAGCAGTACTTC

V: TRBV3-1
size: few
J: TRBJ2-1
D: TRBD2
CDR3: CASSHSGGIFRKQFF
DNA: TGTGCCAGCAGCCATAGCGGGGGGATCTTCCGCAAGCAGTTCTTC

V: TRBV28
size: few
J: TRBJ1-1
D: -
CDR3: CASTLGELAFF
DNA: TGTGCCAGCACCTTGGGGGAGTTAGCTTTCTTT